The 17 T cell receptor beta chains presented below share a single source sample, sequenced in a study of T cells of healthy individuals. MiXCR, run by TCRdb on the 5' RACE reads, gives a single entry per CDR3 protein. The sample consists of tens of thousands of distinct CDR3 sequences, more than 5% of them appearing once. Receptor source: a female donor in good health.

There are many counts of this clonotype. This chain joins TRBV29-1 and TRBJ2-1, with D perhaps matching TRBD1 or TRBD2 (5 bases each). V gave up 0 bases and J gave up 9 bases, with 9 bases separating them. The CDR3 contains 12 residues. Germline CDR1 reads SQVTM; CDR2 reads ANQGSEA. The CDR3 protein is CSVEDGTSEQFF. The CDR3 DNA reads TGCAGCGTTGAAGATGGGACCAGTGAGCAGTTCTTC.

The chain is built from TRBV19 and TRBJ2-1; 11 bases are a match to TRBD2. Trimming cost V 2 bases and J 7 bases; bases outside gene matches: 7. Germline CDR1 is LNHDA and CDR2 is SQIVND (reference sequence). The CDR3 consists of 16 residues. The CDR3 DNA reads TGTGCCAGTAGTATAAAACTAGCGGGAGAAGGGAATGAGCAGTTCTTC. Encoded protein: CASSIKLAGEGNEQFF.

In its sample, this clonotype was seen a few times. The J gene is TRBJ2-1, the V gene TRBV11-1; 8 nucleotides match TRBD2. In germline, CDR1 is SGHAT, CDR2 FQDESV (reference sequence). The CDR3 spans 15 residues. V gave up 5 bases and J gave up 8 bases; unmatched junction bases: 11. This CDR3 reads CASSVTGRAEDEQFF. In DNA form, the CDR3 reads TGTGCCAGCAGCGTGACCGGGAGGGCCGAGGATGAGCAGTTCTTC. Using reference TRBV11-1 and TRBJ2-1 for the parts outside the CDR3, the full variable domain is EAEVAQSPRYKITEKSQAVAFWCDPISGHATLYWYRQILGQGPELLVQFQDESVVDDSQLPKDRFSAERLKGVDSTLKIQPAELGDSAMYLCASSVTGRAEDEQFFGPGTRLTVL.

On this clonotype: A much larger clone is a single base away; this may be a read error. The V gene is TRBV14, the J gene TRBJ1-6; D call uncertain. V lost 10 bases to trimming and J lost 0 bases, with 25 bases between them. This CDR3 has 19 amino acids. Germline CDR1 reads SGHDN; CDR2 reads FVKESK. Written as DNA, the CDR3 is TGTGCCAACAGTCTCCTTGCGGGTTCAGGTTTCTCCTATAATTCACCCCTCCACTTT. Protein sequence: CANSLLAGSGFSYNSPLHF.

There are many counts of this clonotype. V and J are TRBV7-9 and TRBJ2-7, with 7 bases fitting TRBD2. Germline V lookup: CDR1 SEHNR, CDR2 FQNEAQ (reference sequence). Unmatched junction bases numbered 6, after V lost 4 bases and J lost 3 bases. This CDR3 comprises 14 residues. Here the CDR3 reads CASSSLAENYEQYF. CDR3 coding DNA: TGTGCCAGCAGCTCGCTAGCGGAGAACTACGAGCAGTACTTC.

This clonotype was seen repeatedly, ten times or more. The rearrangement uses TRBV5-1 and TRBJ2-1; 7 bases align to TRBD1. The CDR3 covers 16 residues. CDR1 SGHRS and CDR2 YFSETQ come from the germline V gene. J was trimmed by 3 bases and V by 0 bases; bases with no gene match: 6. CDR3 bases: TGCGCCAGCAGCTTGGACAGGGGCCAAGTCTACAATGAGCAGTTCTTC. This sequence encodes CASSLDRGQVYNEQFF.

The table lists this clonotype with many counts. V gene TRBV5-5 combines with J gene TRBJ2-2, with a weak D call TRBD2 (6 bases). Looked up from germline, CDR1 is SGHKS and CDR2 is YYEKEE (reference sequence). The CDR3 is made up of 16 amino acids. The V and J ends lost 4 bases and 4 bases respectively, with 17 bases between them. The CDR3 region has the DNA TGTGCCAGCAGCCCGGGACTGATTCGTGGCACCGGGGAGCTGTTTTTT. Its translation is CASSPGLIRGTGELFF. The full variable domain, completed using reference TRBV5-5 and TRBJ2-2, is DAGVTQSPTHLIKTRGQQVTLRCSPISGHKSVSWYQQVLGQGPQFIFQYYEKEERGRGNFPDRFSARQFPNYSSELNVNALLLGDSALYLCASSPGLIRGTGELFFGEGSRLTVL.

This clonotype was detected a few times. V gene TRBV27 combines with J gene TRBJ2-7; 11 nucleotides match TRBD1. CDR3 length: 14 residues. Germline V gene data show CDR1 as MNHEY and CDR2 as SMNVEV (reference sequence). The junction had 5 bases not matched to a gene; V was cut back by 6 bases and J by 4 bases. The CDR3 DNA reads TGTGCCAGCAGGGGGACAGGGGGTCCATACGAGCAGTACTTC. Amino acid sequence: CASRGTGGPYEQYF.

The rearrangement links TRBV6-2 or TRBV6-3 to TRBJ2-7; TRBD2 agrees at 10 bases. CDR1 and CDR2 (germline): MNHEY, SVGEGT. J lost 5 bases, V lost 8 bases, and 12 bases had no gene match. This CDR3 contains 15 residues. CDR3: CASGWAGLAGDEQYF. The DNA for the CDR3 is TGTGCCAGCGGCTGGGCCGGGCTAGCGGGAGACGAGCAGTACTTC.

This clonotype occurred many times. The chain employs TRBV3-1 and TRBJ2-3; TRBD2 aligns across 7 bases. V lost 5 bases to trimming and J lost 2 bases; unmatched junction nucleotides: 10. Germline V gene lookup returns CDR1 LGHDT and CDR2 YNNKEL (reference sequence). The CDR3 sequence is 16 residues long. Here the CDR3 DNA reads TGTGCCAGCAGCTATAGCGGGCCGTCCCCCACAGATACGCAGTATTTT. Residues: CASSYSGPSPTDTQYF.

This rearrangement joins TRBV6-5 to TRBJ1-5; D possibly corresponds to TRBD1 (5 bases). Germline-derived CDR1 and CDR2 are MNHEY and SVGAGI. There are 14 residues in the CDR3. V was cut by 5 bases and J by 7 bases, with 15 bases left in between. As DNA, the CDR3 is TGTGCCAGCAGTAGGGACTCGCGTCGGCAGCCCCAGCATTTT. This codes for CASSRDSRRQPQHF.

This clonotype has a count of ten or more. The rearrangement uses TRBV20-1 and TRBJ2-2; no clear D. The V and J ends lost 0 bases and 4 bases respectively, with 6 bases between them. Germline assignment: CDR1 DFQATT and CDR2 SNEGSKA (reference sequence). The CDR3 contains 13 residues. The CDR3 bases are TGCAGTGCTAGAGAACATAGCACCGGGGAGCTGTTTTTT. This sequence encodes CSAREHSTGELFF.

Note on this clonotype: The CDR3 ends on some other residue instead of the conserved phenylalanine or tryptophan, so this is likely a read error. Because the CDR3's place on the DNA is in doubt, the DNA is left out and the CDR3 is given as listed by TCRdb. The CDR3 protein is CASRSLGLP. The chain couples TRBV12-2 to TRBJ2-7; whether TRBD2, the table's D call, matches the DNA was not checked. TRBV12-2 represents a pseudogene. The CDR3 is 9 residues long, counting both termini.

In this sample, this clonotype turned up many times. V gene TRBV28 combines with J gene TRBJ1-5, with D perhaps TRBD1 (5 bases). The CDR3 runs to 14 residues. V was trimmed by 6 bases and J by 6 bases, leaving 15 bases between them. The germline CDR1 and CDR2 sequences are MDHEN and SYDVKM. The CDR3 sequence is CASSSLQGTQPQHF. CDR3 nucleotides: TGTGCCAGCAGCTCTCTTCAGGGAACTCAGCCCCAGCATTTT.

This clonotype was counted ten times or more. The J gene is TRBJ2-1, the V gene TRBV9, with a weak D call TRBD1 (6 bases). The germline V gene has CDR1 SGDLS and CDR2 YYNGEE. The CDR3 consists of 13 residues. The V end lost 4 bases, the J end lost 5 bases, and 10 bases lay between the germline ends. CDR3: CASSFRTDNEQFF. DNA for the CDR3: TGTGCCAGCAGCTTTAGGACAGACAATGAGCAGTTCTTC.

Ten or more counts support this clonotype. J is TRBJ2-5 and V is TRBV6-2 or TRBV6-3; D unresolved. V was pared by 6 bases and J by 2 bases, with 13 bases between. CDR1 and CDR2 from the germline V gene are MNHEY and SVGEGT. The CDR3 consists of 14 residues. CDR3 nucleotide sequence: TGTGCCAGCAGCGAGTATACAAAACAAGAGACCCAGTACTTC. Amino acid sequence: CASSEYTKQETQYF.

This clonotype was seen repeatedly, ten times or more. The CDR3 loop is CASSHVDRGSGELFF. CDR3 coding DNA: TGCGCCAGCAGCCACGTCGACAGGGGTTCCGGGGAGCTGTTTTTT. This chain links TRBV4-1 with TRBJ2-2, with 8 positions matching TRBD1. Germline V gene lookup returns CDR1 MGHRA and CDR2 YSYEKL. The CDR3 contains 15 residues. V dropped 3 bases and J dropped 6; count of bases not matched to a gene: 6.